These 20 T cell receptor beta chains were sequenced from one sample in a study of shared clonotypes between healthy human individuals. Produced via immunoSEQ multiplex PCR; TCRdb's table is partial and in-frame only. The table lists about 500,000 clones, 77% of them singletons. The sequenced sample consisted of PBMCs. The receptors here all came from a woman between 40 and 50 years old in good health. Some clones in this sample may be carry-over from other donors' samples.

Turning to this clone: The sample contains more than one DNA sequence encoding this CDR3. This rearrangement joins TRBV30 to TRBJ2-5; TRBD2 agrees at 11 bases. The CDR3 length is 14 residues. The trim removed 2 bases at V and 1 base at J, leaving 0 bases unmatched. From germline, CDR1 is GTSNPN and CDR2 SVGIG (reference sequence). Here the CDR3 DNA reads TGTGCCTGGAGTACTAGCGGGAGCCAAGAGACCCAGTACTTC. It is translated as CAWSTSGSQETQYF.

This chain joins TRBV19 and TRBJ1-5; D unclear. The CDR3 extends over 12 amino acids. Germline V lookup: CDR1 LNHDA, CDR2 SQIVND (reference sequence). V was clipped by 4 bases and J by 1 base, with 2 bases between them. This chain's CDR3 is CASSTSNQPQHF. CDR3 nucleotides: TGTGCCAGTAGTACGAGCAATCAGCCCCAGCATTTT.

CDR3 amino acids: CSVSRTGGGNEQFF. The CDR3 DNA sequence: TGCAGCGTTTCCCGGACAGGGGGTGGCAATGAGCAGTTCTTC. J is TRBJ2-1 and V is TRBV29-1; TRBD1 matches at 10 bases. Germline V gene sequence: CDR1 SQVTM, CDR2 ANQGSEA. The CDR3 totals 14 residues. Trimming cost V 5 bases and J 6 bases; bases outside gene matches: 7.

In this sample, this clone turned up many times. This CDR3 is also generated by other DNA sequences in the sample. The J gene is TRBJ1-4, the V gene TRBV15, with 7 positions matching TRBD1. The CDR3 sequence is 15 residues long. In germline, CDR1 is LNHNV, CDR2 YYDKDF (reference sequence). J lost 7 bases, V lost 1 base, and 6 bases had no gene match. The CDR3 coding sequence is TGTGCCACCAGCAGAGGCCGACAGGGTGGTGAAAAACTGTTTTTT. This codes for CATSRGRQGGEKLFF. Looking up the rest from reference TRBV15 and TRBJ1-4 gives the full variable domain: DAMVIQNPRYQVTQFGKPVTLSCSQTLNHNVMYWYQQKSSQAPKLLFHYYDKDFNNEADTPDNFQSRRPNTSFCFLDIRSPGLGDTAMYLCATSRGRQGGEKLFFGSGTQLSVL.

This chain uses TRBV28 with TRBJ1-2; D uncertain. This CDR3 is built from 11 residues. V was clipped by 5 bases and J by 7 bases, with 8 bases between them. CDR1 MDHEN and CDR2 SYDVKM come from the germline V gene. The CDR3 is CASSPLTGYTF. The CDR3 DNA is TGTGCCAGCAGTCCGCTGACTGGCTACACCTTC.

This clone was observed a handful of times. The rearrangement links TRBV28 to TRBJ1-3; D unresolved. The CDR3 runs 15 residues. Trimming took off 1 base at V and 0 bases at J, with 7 bases between the two ends. Looked up from germline, CDR1 is MDHEN and CDR2 is SYDVKM. The CDR3 loop reads CASSLLRGSGNTIYF. The CDR3 DNA follows: TGTGCCAGCAGTTTATTGCGTGGCTCTGGAAACACCATATATTTT.

V gene TRBV28 combines with J gene TRBJ2-6; D is perhaps TRBD2 (5 bases). The CDR3 extends over 15 amino acids. CDR1 is MDHEN, CDR2 SYDVKM, per germline. Trimming took off 6 bases at V and 4 bases at J, with 13 bases between the two ends. The DNA of the CDR3 is TGTGCCAGCAGCCTCGGGGTGGTGGGGGCCAACGTCCTGACTTTC. Translated, it gives CASSLGVVGANVLTF.

This chain links TRBV2 with TRBJ2-5; D gene unclear. Trimming left V 3 bases short and J 4 bases short, with 9 bases between. The CDR3 length is 13 residues. The germline V gene encodes CDR1 SNHLY and CDR2 FYNNEI. CDR3 sequence reads: CASSEAALETQYF. CDR3 DNA sequence: TGTGCCAGCAGTGAGGCGGCTCTAGAGACCCAGTACTTC.

This chain joins TRBV10-3 and TRBJ1-2; no reliable D call. Germline assignment: CDR1 ENHRY and CDR2 SYGVKD. V was cut by 11 bases and J by 1 base, with 11 bases left in between. There are 12 residues in the CDR3. This chain's CDR3 is CASGENNYGYTF. The CDR3 DNA reads TGTGCCTCCGGGGAAAATAACTATGGCTACACCTTC.

V and J are TRBV7-2 and TRBJ2-7, with 14 positions matching TRBD2. The CDR3 loop spans 18 amino acids. The germline CDR1 and CDR2 sequences are SGHTA and FQGNSA. V lost 1 base to trimming and J lost 1 base; unmatched junction nucleotides: 6. The CDR3 loop is CASSLGTSGRTLSYEQYF. For the CDR3, the DNA is TGTGCCAGCAGCTTAGGGACTAGCGGGAGGACACTATCCTACGAGCAGTACTTC.

The CDR3: CATSGRATTDTQYF. CDR3 DNA sequence: TGTGCCACCAGCGGCCGGGCCACCACAGATACGCAGTATTTT. This rearrangement joins TRBV15 to TRBJ2-3; D uncertain. This CDR3 has 14 amino acids. CDR1 and CDR2 (germline): LNHNV, YYDKDF (reference sequence). Trimming took off 5 bases at V and 2 bases at J, with 11 bases between the two ends.

This chain links TRBV5-1 with TRBJ1-4, with 8 bases fitting TRBD1. The CDR3 runs 14 residues. The germline gives CDR1 SGHRS, CDR2 YFSETQ. Trimming took 8 bases from V and 7 from J; bases not matched to a gene: 10. The CDR3 DNA is TGCGCCAGAATCCCCGGGACAGGTGCTGAAAAACTGTTTTTT. It codes for CARIPGTGAEKLFF.

Note on this clone: A far more abundant clone sits one base away, making this likely a read error. Other DNA sequences of this sample code for an identical CDR3. The V call is TRBV10-3, the J call TRBJ2-7, with a weak D call TRBD1 (5 bases). This CDR3 comprises 12 residues. The V gene's germline CDR1 is ENHRY and CDR2 SYGVKD. V was shortened by 4 bases and J by 6 bases, with 10 bases between the two germline ends. CDR3 residues: CAISGQGCEQYF. CDR3 sequence (DNA): TGTGCCATCAGTGGGCAGGGTTGCGAGCAGTACTTC.

This chain links TRBV18 with TRBJ2-2; maybe TRBD1 (6 bases). The V end lost 1 base, the J end lost 2 bases, and 11 bases lay between the germline ends. CDR1 KGHSH and CDR2 LQKENI come from the germline V gene. CDR3 length equals 16 residues. CDR3 DNA sequence: TGTGCCAGCTCACCACTACAGGGCCAAAACACCGGGGAGCTGTTTTTT. Its translation is CASSPLQGQNTGELFF.

J is TRBJ2-6 and V is TRBV7-2; D gene unclear. Per the germline V gene, CDR1 is SGHTA and CDR2 is FQGNSA. The CDR3 runs 15 residues. V lost 5 bases and J 0 bases, leaving 8 bases between the germline ends. Written as DNA, the CDR3 is TGTGCCAGCAGCCCCCGGTTCTCTGGGGCCAACGTCCTGACTTTC. This codes for CASSPRFSGANVLTF.

The table lists this clone with many counts. The CDR3, as DNA: TGTGCCAGTCGGGACGTGGCCTACGAGCAGTACTTC. Protein: CASRDVAYEQYF. The chain links TRBV2 to TRBJ2-7; D tentatively fits TRBD1 or TRBD2 (5 bases each). The CDR3 runs to 12 residues. V lost 9 bases and J 2 bases, leaving 11 bases between the germline ends. Germline loops: CDR1 SNHLY, CDR2 FYNNEI. Full variable domain (outside the CDR3, taken from reference TRBV2 and TRBJ2-7): EPEVTQTPSHQVTQMGQEVILRCVPISNHLYFYWYRQILGQKVEFLVSFYNNEISEKSEIFDDQFSVERPDGSNFTLKIRSTKLEDSAMYFCASRDVAYEQYFGPGTRLTVT.

The rearrangement uses TRBV28 and TRBJ2-3; 10 bases are a match to TRBD1. Per the germline V gene, CDR1 is MDHEN and CDR2 is SYDVKM. The CDR3 extends over 18 amino acids. J gave up 0 bases and V 5 bases, and 11 bases lay outside the gene matches. CDR3 DNA sequence: TGTGCCAGCAGTAATTCGGGACAGGGGACTCAAAGCACAGATACGCAGTATTTT. Translated: CASSNSGQGTQSTDTQYF.

This sequence joins TRBV5-1 and TRBJ1-4; the match to TRBD1 covers 8 bases. Per the germline V gene, CDR1 is SGHRS and CDR2 is YFSETQ. There are 17 residues in the CDR3. The ends lost 5 bases at V and 6 bases at J; junction bases unmatched: 15. The CDR3 here is CASRGTLRDRGHEKLFF. CDR3 sequence (DNA): TGCGCCAGCAGAGGAACCCTAAGAGACAGGGGTCATGAAAAACTGTTTTTT.

In this sample, this clone turned up a few times. The chain links TRBV30 to TRBJ2-1, with 7 positions matching TRBD2. The CDR3 is 14 residues long. Trimming cost V 4 bases and J 4 bases; bases outside gene matches: 7. Germline V gene sequence: CDR1 GTSNPN, CDR2 SVGIG (reference sequence). CDR3 coding DNA: TGTGCCTGGAATCGCGGGGGACTTTACAATGAGCAGTTCTTC. Its translation is CAWNRGGLYNEQFF.

This chain links TRBV28 with TRBJ1-5, with D hard to call. CDR1 and CDR2 (germline): MDHEN, SYDVKM. V was shortened by 4 bases and J by 0 bases, with 10 bases between the two germline ends. The CDR3 loop spans 15 amino acids. CDR3 nucleotides: TGTGCCAGCAGTTCCCCGACTCTTAGCAATCAGCCCCAGCATTTT. Protein sequence: CASSSPTLSNQPQHF.